Included here is one TCR beta chain sequence, with context. The record originates from a study of CD8 T cells in Susac syndrome. The CDR3 extends over 15 amino acids. CDR1 SGHDN and CDR2 FVKESK come from the germline V gene. Trimming pared 3 bases from V and 0 bases from J, leaving 9 bases between. Random hexamers served to reverse transcribe about 0.45 to 1 ug RNA. TCRdb re-analysed the immunoSEQ multiplex PCR reads in MiXCR, keeping a single row per CDR3 protein. The sample carries roughly 200,000 distinct CDR3 sequences, 85% to 95% recorded once. The source material was CD4+ T cells from PBMCs. The rearrangement joins TRBV14 to TRBJ1-3, with D hard to call. This receptor was taken from a human donor in good health. DNA of the CDR3: TGTGCCAGCAGCCAGGGAAGACGCTCTGGAAACACCATATATTTT. It is translated as CASSQGRRSGNTIYF.